This TCR beta chain was found in a study of human T cells and chemical hapten exposure. Study at large: From small differences in pooled library volume came most of the variation in per-sample TCR yields. Notes on the study in general: Patch test score rose with PT1 expanded TCR count, significant at thresholds 8, 16 and 32, not 4.

V gave up 2 bases and J gave up 0 bases; unmatched junction bases: 1. This CDR3 spans 14 amino acids. Germline CDR1 reads SGHKS; CDR2 reads YYEKEE (reference sequence). Specified time point: patch test 1, 2 weeks after DPC sensitization. Treatment indicated: therapeutic diphenylcyclopropenone sensitization with weekly scalp DPC. The table lists this clonotype with a few counts. No antigen is known for it. TCRdb processed the RACE reads anew with MiXCR; each CDR3 protein has one entry. Altogether approximately 49,000 distinct CDR3 sequences are present, less than 10% being singletons, with the ten largest covering around 4.5%.

Specimen: whole blood, collected in connection with sensitization to the hapten diphenylcyclopropenone (DPC). The TCR was taken from a woman aged 45-65 years with alopecia areata. Some clones in this sample may be carry-over from other donors' samples. J is TRBJ2-5 and V is TRBV5-5, with TRBD2 matching 7 bases. CDR3: CASSLTSDQETQYF. CDR3 coding DNA: TGTGCCAGCAGCTTAACTAGCGACCAAGAGACCCAGTACTTC.